The present T cell receptor (beta chain) was sequenced within a study of memory CD4+ T cells and cytomegalovirus serostatus. Assay used: immunoSEQ multiplex PCR; TCRdb lists only in-frame clones, some missing. The repertoire holds 60,000 to 70,000 clones, with about 70% as singletons. CDR3 size: 16 residues. Trimming shortened V by 2 bases and J by 2 bases, and 18 bases separated the two germline ends. Per the germline V gene, CDR1 is SQVTM and CDR2 is ANQGSEA. Single viable CD3+CD4+CD8-CD45RO+ cells were sorted as the memory CD4+ T cells. V gene TRBV29-1 combines with J gene TRBJ1-2, with D maybe TRBD1 (5 bases). The sequence came from an adult in good health and CMV-seropositive. Sequencing input: memory CD4+ T cells from blood. CDR3 coding DNA: TGCAGCGTTGAATGGGGGTCCGGGGCATTGAACTATGGCTACACCTTC. Its translation is CSVEWGSGALNYGYTF.